One and the same sample provided the 10 T cell receptor beta chains below, sequenced in a study of blood T cell repertoires in COVID-19. TCRdb's copy holds only in-frame clones and misses some; the assay was immunoSEQ multiplex PCR. The top ten clones hold 5.5% to 8% of a sample with around 320,000 clones, around 88% of them seen once. Sequenced sample: peripheral blood. The receptors were sampled from a woman in her 30s who had recovered from COVID-19.

The V gene is TRBV6-6, the J gene TRBJ2-5; 9 positions agree with TRBD1. V shed 7 bases and J 4 bases; nucleotides not matched to a gene: 7. Germline values: CDR1 MNHNY, CDR2 SVGAGI (reference sequence). This CDR3 spans 14 amino acids. In DNA form, the CDR3 reads TGTGCCAGCAAAACAACAGGGGGCGGAGAGACCCAGTACTTC. As protein: CASKTTGGGETQYF.

V gene TRBV3-1 (or the pseudogene TRBV3-2) combines with J gene TRBJ2-5, with 9 bases fitting TRBD1. The CDR3 length is 15 residues. V lost 3 bases and J lost 4; bases outside the gene matches: 6. CDR1 and CDR2 (germline): LGHDT, YNNKEL (reference sequence). CDR3 in amino acids: CASSHWGQGGETQYF. CDR3 nucleotides: TGTGCCAGCAGCCACTGGGGACAGGGAGGAGAGACCCAGTACTTC.

The gene calls are TRBV20-1 and TRBJ2-5; 8 nucleotides match TRBD2. V shed 3 bases and J 3 bases; nucleotides not matched to a gene: 6. Germline V gives CDR1 DFQATT, CDR2 SNEGSKA (reference sequence). The CDR3 extends over 14 amino acids. The CDR3, as DNA: TGCAGTGCTAGTGAACGGGGGGGCGAAGAGACCCAGTACTTC. It is translated as CSASERGGEETQYF.

This chain joins TRBV2 and TRBJ1-6; 10 bases align to TRBD1. This CDR3 has 15 residues. V trimming: 5 bases; J trimming: 6 bases; junction bases outside the gene matches: 4. Per the germline V gene, CDR1 is SNHLY and CDR2 is FYNNEI. The CDR3 here is CASSRQGAFNSPLHF. The CDR3, as DNA: TGTGCCAGCAGTAGACAGGGGGCGTTTAATTCACCCCTCCACTTT.

V usage is TRBV29-1 and J usage is TRBJ2-6; D is possibly TRBD1 (6 bases). The ends were cut back, 6 bases at V and 0 bases at J, with 15 bases in the middle. The CDR3 sequence is 16 residues long. Looked up from germline, CDR1 is SQVTM and CDR2 is ANQGSEA. The CDR3 here is CSVRTGQTSGANVLTF. DNA of the CDR3: TGCAGCGTGAGGACGGGACAAACCTCTGGGGCCAACGTCCTGACTTTC.

The chain has TRBV28 and TRBJ1-5; D is uncertain. Trimming removed 4 bases at V and 7 bases at J, with 11 bases between. This CDR3 region has 13 residues. Germline V gives CDR1 MDHEN, CDR2 SYDVKM. The DNA of the CDR3 is TGTGCCAGCAGTTGGGAGGGTACCCAGCCCCAGCATTTT. Translated, it gives CASSWEGTQPQHF.

This chain uses TRBV27 with TRBJ1-1; a weak D match, TRBD1 (6 bases). Germline V lookup: CDR1 MNHEY, CDR2 SMNVEV (reference sequence). The CDR3 totals 17 residues. V was pared by 6 bases and J by 4 bases, with 24 bases between. The CDR3 DNA follows: TGTGCCAGCAGCTCGATCTCGGACAGAAAAGGTAGCACTGAAGCTTTCTTT. Encoded protein: CASSSISDRKGSTEAFF.

The chain recombines TRBV5-6 with TRBJ1-1; a weak D match, TRBD1 (6 bases). Trimming shortened V by 4 bases and J by 8 bases, and 15 bases separated the two germline ends. The CDR3 spans 13 residues. Looked up from germline, CDR1 is SGHDT and CDR2 is YYEEEE. The CDR3 DNA follows: TGTGCCAGCAGCCAAGGGGACACTAAAGAAGCTTTCTTT. Protein: CASSQGDTKEAFF.

The chain carries TRBV24-1 and TRBJ2-2; 7 bases fit TRBD1. Germline loops: CDR1 KGHDR, CDR2 SFDVKD. V was clipped by 9 bases and J by 5 bases; unmatched bases: 8. The CDR3 covers 14 residues. CDR3 region: CATAKTGFTGELFF. DNA of the CDR3: TGTGCCACCGCAAAGACAGGGTTTACCGGGGAGCTGTTTTTT.

This sequence joins TRBV11-2 and TRBJ1-1, with no clear D. CDR3 length: 14 residues. Germline V gene data show CDR1 as SGHAT and CDR2 as FQNNGV. V was clipped by 1 base and J by 5 bases, with 11 bases between them. CDR3 loop: CASSLVGFDTEAFF. In DNA, the CDR3 is TGTGCCAGCAGCTTAGTCGGGTTCGATACTGAAGCTTTCTTT.